The 18 T cell receptor beta chains below all came from one sample that was sequenced in a study of identical twins. TCRdb reprocessed the 5' RACE reads via MiXCR and lists one record per CDR3 protein. The sample lists a few hundred thousand distinct CDR3 sequences, approximately 5.9% seen once, with roughly 15% in the top ten. These records were also assigned to another study, of T cells expressing NK-cell markers.

Input material: CD8+ T cells sorted from blood. These receptors all stem from a woman between 18 and 29 years old in good health.

This clonotype was found many times. The chain employs TRBV7-9 and TRBJ2-1; TRBD1 matches at 10 bases. The V and J ends lost 3 bases and 15 bases, in that order; junction bases with no gene match: 17. In germline, CDR1 is SEHNR, CDR2 FQNEAQ (reference sequence). This CDR3 is 16 amino acids long. CDR3 nucleotide sequence: TGTGCCAGCAGCTTGCCGAGGGGACAGGGGTTGCACGGCGGGTTCTTC. Translating gives CASSLPRGQGLHGGFF. Full variable domain (missing parts from reference TRBV7-9 and TRBJ2-1): DTGVSQNPRHKITKRGQNVTFRCDPISEHNRLYWYRQTLGQGPEFLTYFQNEAQLEKSRLLSDRFSAERPKGSFSTLEIQRTEQGDSAMYLCASSLPRGQGLHGGFFGPGTRLTVL.

The chain joins TRBV4-3 to TRBJ2-1; 10 nucleotides line up with TRBD2. The CDR3 covers 16 residues. The germline V gene encodes CDR1 LGHNA and CDR2 YSLEER. Trimming cost V 1 base and J 9 bases; bases outside gene matches: 9. CDR3 bases: TGCGCCAGCAGCCAAGCGTTTAGGCTAGCGGGAGTTGAGCAGTTCTTC. This gives the protein CASSQAFRLAGVEQFF.

This clonotype was seen a few times. J is TRBJ2-7 and V is TRBV2; D gene unclear. This CDR3 has 11 amino acids. Trimming removed 8 bases from V and 3 bases from J, with 8 bases in between. The germline CDR1 and CDR2 sequences are SNHLY and FYNNEI. CDR3 nucleotides: TGTGCCAGCTACAACAGCTACGAGCAGTACTTC. This translates into CASYNSYEQYF.

This clonotype was detected a few times. V is TRBV20-1 and J is TRBJ2-1, with TRBD1 matching over 11 bases. V was clipped by 7 bases and J by 7 bases; unmatched bases: 9. CDR1 is DFQATT, CDR2 SNEGSKA, per germline (reference sequence). The length of the CDR3 is 14 residues. Here the CDR3 DNA reads TGCAGTGTTCTACCGGGACAGGGGGTTAATGAGCAGTTCTTC. This encodes CSVLPGQGVNEQFF.

In its sample, this clonotype was seen a few times. The genes are TRBV7-2 and TRBJ2-1, with D hard to call. V was clipped by 4 bases and J by 5 bases, with 6 bases between them. The germline CDR1 and CDR2 sequences are SGHTA and FQGNSA. The CDR3 has 12 amino acids. The CDR3 reads CASSSGNNEQFF. DNA of the CDR3: TGTGCCAGCAGCTCTGGGAACAATGAGCAGTTCTTC.

This rearrangement joins TRBV29-1 to TRBJ1-2; D gene unclear. Germline V CDR1 and CDR2: SQVTM, ANQGSEA. The CDR3 sequence is 12 residues long. Trimming cost V 1 base and J 2 bases, with 5 bases left between them. CDR3 nucleotide sequence: TGCAGCGTTGAAGGCAGGAACTATGGCTACACCTTC. Amino acid sequence: CSVEGRNYGYTF.

In this sample, this clonotype turned up a few times. V and J are TRBV6-2 or TRBV6-3 and TRBJ1-5; unclear D gene. The CDR3 runs to 14 residues. CDR1 and CDR2 (germline): MNHEY, SVGEGT. Trimming took off 5 bases at V and 3 bases at J, with 11 bases between the two ends. The CDR3 sequence: CASSEWRSNQPQHF. DNA of the CDR3: TGTGCCAGCAGTGAGTGGAGATCCAATCAGCCCCAGCATTTT.

The CDR3 nucleotides read TGTGCCAGCTCACCAAAGGACTGGGCGAACACTGAAGCTTTCTTT. This codes for CASSPKDWANTEAFF. The chain employs TRBV18 and TRBJ1-1; D remains ambiguous. CDR3 length: 15 amino acids. Germline V gene lookup returns CDR1 KGHSH and CDR2 LQKENI. Trimming took off 2 bases at V and 1 base at J, with 11 bases between the two ends.

This clonotype showed up many times. The J gene is TRBJ2-3, the V gene TRBV11-2; no clear D. Germline loops: CDR1 SGHAT, CDR2 FQNNGV. Deletions cut 5 bases from V and 0 bases from J, with 3 bases between. The CDR3 loop spans 12 amino acids. DNA for the CDR3: TGTGCCAGCAGCGAGAGCACAGATACGCAGTATTTT. Residues: CASSESTDTQYF.

This clonotype was seen at least ten times. The chain has TRBV24-1 and TRBJ2-7; D may correspond to TRBD1 or TRBD2 (5 bases each). This CDR3 spans 12 amino acids. Germline V gene lookup returns CDR1 KGHDR and CDR2 SFDVKD. The ends were cut back, 3 bases at V and 12 bases at J, with 14 bases in the middle. The CDR3 region is CATSDATGGRYF. The CDR3 DNA reads as TGTGCCACCAGTGATGCCACAGGAGGAAGGTACTTC.

Many counts were recorded for this clonotype. The chain links TRBV12-3 or TRBV12-4 to TRBJ2-7, with D perhaps assigned TRBD1 or TRBD2 (5 bases each). The CDR3 length is 14 residues. Between the trimmed V and J ends, which lost 4 bases and 4 bases, there was a span of 14 bases. The CDR3 is CASSSRDRLYEQYF. In nucleotides, the CDR3 is TGTGCCAGCAGTTCCCGAGACAGACTATACGAGCAGTACTTC.

The J gene is TRBJ2-1, the V gene TRBV11-2; no definite D call. This CDR3 contains 13 residues. Germline values: CDR1 SGHAT, CDR2 FQNNGV. Trimming shortened V by 5 bases and J by 5 bases, and 10 bases separated the two germline ends. The CDR3 sequence: CASSLLVNNEQFF. The DNA of the CDR3 is TGTGCCAGCAGCCTCTTGGTGAACAATGAGCAGTTCTTC.

The chain combines TRBV11-1 with TRBJ1-1, with 7 bases fitting TRBD1. This CDR3 has 18 residues. Germline CDR1 SGHAT, CDR2 FQDESV (reference sequence). V dropped 2 bases and J dropped 3; count of bases not matched to a gene: 15. The CDR3 loop reads CASSLRGRDSPLYTEAFF. For the CDR3, the DNA is TGTGCCAGCAGCTTACGGGGACGGGACAGCCCTTTATACACTGAAGCTTTCTTT.

This rearrangement joins TRBV4-3 to TRBJ1-2, with D possibly being TRBD1 (6 bases). Germline lookup yields CDR1 LGHNA and CDR2 YSLEER. The length of the CDR3 is 15 residues. Trimming cost V 0 bases and J 8 bases, with 16 bases left between them. The CDR3 is CASSQDRGGAGGYTF. The CDR3 DNA sequence: TGCGCCAGCAGCCAAGATCGGGGGGGCGCAGGAGGCTACACCTTC.

DNA of the CDR3: TGTGCCAGCAGCCTCCGGACTAGCTGGAACACCGGGGAGCTGTTTTTT. This codes for CASSLRTSWNTGELFF. The chain couples TRBV5-6 to TRBJ2-2; 8 bases align to TRBD2. V was pared by 4 bases and J by 1 base, with 6 bases of the junction left unmatched. Germline V gene data show CDR1 as SGHDT and CDR2 as YYEEEE. The CDR3 has 16 amino acids.

As regards this clonotype: Since a much larger clone is just one base distant, this may be a read error. CDR3 in DNA: TGTGCCACCAGCAGAGATGCGGCCAGGGAGATTCTCAACGAGCAGTACTTC. It encodes CATSRDAAREILNEQYF. This chain connects TRBV15 to TRBJ2-7; D may correspond to TRBD1 or TRBD2 (5 bases each). The V gene's germline CDR1 is LNHNV and CDR2 YYDKDF (reference sequence). The CDR3 is 17 amino acids. The V end lost 0 bases, the J end lost 5 bases, and 20 bases lay between the germline ends.

This clonotype was seen repeatedly, ten times or more. The chain uses TRBV6-5 and TRBJ2-3, with 12 bases lining up with TRBD2. With V trimmed by 1 base and J by 3 bases, 8 bases remained unmatched. Germline lookup yields CDR1 MNHEY and CDR2 SVGAGI. The length of the CDR3 is 18 residues. In nucleotides, the CDR3 is TGTGCCAGCAGTTACTTCCGACTAGCGGGAGAAACAACAGATACGCAGTATTTT. Translation gives CASSYFRLAGETTDTQYF.

This clonotype was detected ten times or more. This chain joins TRBV19 and TRBJ1-6; D is possibly TRBD1 (6 bases). Germline CDR1 and CDR2: LNHDA and SQIVND (reference sequence). The CDR3 contains 16 residues. Deletions cut 9 bases from V and 0 bases from J, with 15 bases between. The CDR3 DNA reads TGTGCCAGCGCGGATACAGGGAGCTCCTATAATTCACCCCTCCACTTT. As protein: CASADTGSSYNSPLHF.